This is a list of T cell receptor beta chains from one sample in a study of beta chain features in type 1 diabetes. Assay: immunoSEQ multiplex PCR; the TCRdb copy retains only in-frame clones and omits some. Here the sample spans 500,000 to 650,000 clones, about an eighth being singletons. The sample comprised naive CD4+ T cells from blood. The receptor set was obtained from a man under 40 with type 1 diabetes. Each CDR3 is given with its conserved first and last residue. D genes are given only for firm matches. Some rows have no size entry. The others give once, few or many, or a class for an expanded clone.

clone size,D gene,V gene,J gene,CDR3 protein,CDR3 DNA
few,TRBD1,TRBV7-2,TRBJ2-7,CASSQQGGNYEQYF,TGTGCCAGCAGTCAACAGGGGGGTAACTACGAGCAGTACTTC
few,TRBD1,TRBV2,TRBJ1-2,CASIHPGQNYGYTF,TGTGCCAGCATCCATCCGGGACAGAACTATGGCTACACCTTC
-,-,TRBV7-2,TRBJ2-1,CASSRGRDNEQFF,TGTGCCAGCAGCAGGGGGAGGGACAATGAGCAGTTCTTC
few,-,TRBV5-1,TRBJ1-1,CASSWRGNTEAFF,TGCGCCAGCAGCTGGAGGGGAAACACTGAAGCTTTCTTT
-,TRBD1,TRBV9,TRBJ1-4,CASNSGGAGEKLFF,TGTGCCAGCAACTCAGGGGGGGCTGGTGAAAAACTGTTTTTT
few,-,TRBV7-2,TRBJ2-3,CASSLPSTDTQYF,TGTGCCAGCAGCTTACCCAGCACAGATACGCAGTATTTT
-,TRBD1,TRBV19,TRBJ1-2,CASSVRQGLNYGYTF,TGTGCCAGTAGTGTAAGACAGGGGCTGAACTATGGCTACACCTTC
-,TRBD2,TRBV5-4,TRBJ2-2,CASSNGLAGAGELFF,TGTGCCAGCAGCAACGGACTAGCGGGGGCCGGGGAGCTGTTTTTT
few,-,TRBV4-3,TRBJ1-6,CASSQGEGYNSPLHF,TGCGCCAGCAGCCAGGGGGAGGGCTATAATTCACCCCTCCACTTT
-,TRBD2,TRBV28,TRBJ2-7,CASSSGGYEQYF,TGTGCCAGCTCTAGCGGGGGATACGAGCAGTACTTC
few,-,TRBV2,TRBJ1-1,CASRSEVPEAFF,TGTGCCAGCAGATCTGAAGTCCCTGAAGCTTTCTTT
-,-,TRBV5-4,TRBJ2-7,CASSSRATGYEQYF,TGTGCCAGCAGCTCTAGGGCTACAGGGTACGAGCAGTACTTC
few,TRBD1,TRBV14,TRBJ2-1,CASSQLQGTAGNEQFF,TGTGCCAGCAGCCAACTACAGGGGACGGCCGGCAATGAGCAGTTCTTC
few,-,TRBV7-8,TRBJ2-1,CASSLALQGSDTNEQFF,TGTGCCAGCAGCTTAGCCCTGCAGGGATCGGATACTAATGAGCAGTTCTTC
-,-,TRBV18,TRBJ2-6,CASSPGGAGANVLTF,TGTGCCAGCTCACCGGGGGGCGCTGGGGCCAACGTCCTGACTTTC
-,TRBD2,TRBV7-2,TRBJ2-5,CASSRQLAGETQYF,TGTGCCAGCAGCCGACAACTAGCGGGGGAGACCCAGTACTTC
-,TRBD1,TRBV5-1,TRBJ2-7,CASSSSGTVFYEQYF,TGCGCCAGCAGCTCCTCCGGGACAGTTTTTTACGAGCAGTACTTC
-,-,TRBV7-2,TRBJ1-1,CASSPNRYEAFF,TGTGCCAGCAGCCCCAACAGATATGAAGCTTTCTTT
few,-,TRBV7-9,TRBJ1-6,CASRESGGRSPLHF,TGTGCCAGCAGAGAGTCCGGGGGTAGGTCACCCCTCCACTTT
few,TRBD1,TRBV6-6,TRBJ2-1,CASSPWDRQFF,TGTGCCAGCAGTCCCTGGGACAGACAGTTCTTC
few,TRBD1,TRBV30,TRBJ1-4,CAWATGLGEKLFF,TGTGCCTGGGCGACAGGGCTTGGCGAAAAACTGTTTTTT
-,-,TRBV5-4,TRBJ1-2,CASSLISRQGHGYTF,TGTGCCAGCAGCTTGATTTCGCGGCAGGGGCATGGCTACACCTTC
-,TRBD2,TRBV9,TRBJ2-5,CASSALGGNQETQYF,TGTGCCAGCAGCGCCCTCGGGGGGAACCAAGAGACCCAGTACTTC
few,-,TRBV10-3,TRBJ2-7,CAISYTGNEQYF,TGTGCCATCAGTTACACAGGGAACGAGCAGTACTTC
-,-,TRBV30,TRBJ1-5,CAWSAVYSNQPQHF,TGTGCCTGGAGCGCAGTGTATAGCAATCAGCCCCAGCATTTT
-,TRBD1,TRBV29-1,TRBJ1-1,CSVRDHPGQANTEAFF,TGCAGCGTGAGAGACCATCCGGGACAGGCCAACACTGAAGCTTTCTTT
few,TRBD2,TRBV7-9,TRBJ2-3,CASSPGLGNTDTQYF,TGTGCCAGCAGCCCGGGACTAGGGAACACAGATACGCAGTATTTT
-,-,TRBV6-5,TRBJ1-2,CASSYSSGEGNYGYTF,TGTGCCAGCAGTTACTCGTCAGGGGAGGGAAACTATGGCTACACCTTC
-,-,TRBV11-2,TRBJ2-2,CASSFGEYNTGELFF,TGTGCCAGCAGCTTTGGGGAGTATAACACCGGGGAGCTGTTTTTT
-,TRBD1,TRBV6-6,TRBJ1-5,CASSDRGTGNQPQHF,TGTGCCAGCAGCGACAGGGGCACGGGCAATCAGCCCCAGCATTTT
few,-,TRBV5-1,TRBJ2-1,CASSTTQGNEQFF,TGCGCCAGCAGCACAACACAGGGTAACGAGCAGTTCTTC
few,-,TRBV15,TRBJ2-3,CATSRGAAGTDTQYF,TGTGCCACCAGCAGGGGGGCCGCCGGCACAGATACGCAGTATTTT
-,TRBD1,TRBV19,TRBJ1-2,CATSDRGRDGYTF,TGTGCCACCTCGGACAGGGGACGTGATGGCTACACCTTC
-,-,TRBV9,TRBJ1-2,CASSVSPGGAIYGYTF,TGTGCCAGCAGCGTATCCCCTGGGGGGGCAATTTATGGCTACACCTTC
few,TRBD1,TRBV5-1,TRBJ1-5,CASSVGQGDQPQHF,TGCGCCAGCAGCGTGGGACAGGGAGATCAGCCCCAGCATTTT
-,-,TRBV2,TRBJ1-5,CASSGSLTGGTSNQPQHF,TGTGCCAGCAGTGGCTCTTTGACAGGCGGAACGAGCAATCAGCCCCAGCATTTT
-,-,TRBV7-3,TRBJ1-2,CASSSGTDSRGYTF,TGTGCCAGCAGCTCCGGTACGGACTCTCGGGGCTACACCTTC
few,TRBD1,TRBV28,TRBJ2-7,CASSLNSGTGDYEQYF,TGTGCCAGCAGCCTAAATTCCGGGACAGGAGACTACGAGCAGTACTTC
-,-,TRBV7-9,TRBJ1-3,CASRVGRLGNTIYF,TGTGCCAGCAGGGTCGGACGGCTTGGAAACACCATATATTTT
-,-,TRBV27,TRBJ1-5,CASSVGSNQPQHF,TGTGCCAGCAGTGTCGGAAGCAATCAGCCCCAGCATTTT
-,TRBD1,TRBV29-1,TRBJ2-2,CSVAIGTGRAGELFF,TGCAGCGTTGCAATTGGGACAGGGAGAGCCGGGGAGCTGTTTTTT
-,-,TRBV5-6,TRBJ2-3,CASSLGGTDTQYF,TGTGCCAGCAGCCTGGGGGGCACAGATACGCAGTATTTT